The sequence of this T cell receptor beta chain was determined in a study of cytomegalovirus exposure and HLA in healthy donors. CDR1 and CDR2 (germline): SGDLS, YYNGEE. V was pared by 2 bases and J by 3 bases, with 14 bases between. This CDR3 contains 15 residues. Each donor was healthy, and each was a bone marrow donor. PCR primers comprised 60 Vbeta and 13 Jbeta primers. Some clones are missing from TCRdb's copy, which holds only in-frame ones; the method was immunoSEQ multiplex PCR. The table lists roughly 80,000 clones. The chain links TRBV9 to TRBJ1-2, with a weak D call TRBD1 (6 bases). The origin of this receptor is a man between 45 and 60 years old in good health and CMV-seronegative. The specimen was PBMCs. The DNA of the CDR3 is TGTGCCAGCAGCGTCTCCGGGACACCGGACTATGGCTACACCTTC. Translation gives CASSVSGTPDYGYTF.